This T cell receptor (beta chain) was documented in a study of T cells in localized non-small cell lung cancer (dated by TCRdb to between 2020 and 2021). In the study overall: The study examined T cell repertoires in roughly 240 patients with early-stage NSCLC and compared tumors with uninvolved tumor-adjacent lungs. The cohort was made up of about 240 treatment-naive NSCLC patients whose localized lung tumors had been resected. A mean age of around 66 years was recorded for the NSCLC patients, of whom around 140 were male and some 100 were female.

According to the germline V gene, CDR1 reads SGHRS and CDR2 reads YFSETQ. From the cysteine through the phenylalanine, the CDR3 covers 14 amino acids. Of the read, only the CDR3 DNA is kept; its 42 bases are in frame from base 1. Trimming accounts for 4 bases at V and 2 bases at J, while the number of junction bases matched to no gene is 4. Summary of the overall study and its limitations: Because the study design was exploratory, TCR variables were selected using unadjusted p-values without false-discovery rate correction. Higher blood T cell density associated with longer overall survival, while higher adjacent-lung clonality associated with shorter survival. Uninvolved tumor-adjacent lung showed the highest T cell clonality, higher than tumor, which suggests more focused antigenic responses in the uninvolved tumor-adjacent lung. Because multi-region sequencing of the tumors was not done, intratumor heterogeneity could not be ruled out. Of the top 100 tumor clones, a median of roughly 53 were detected in paired uninvolved adjacent lung; 28 were also among that lung's top 100.

The immunoSEQ Assay was used to sequence TCR beta CDR3 regions from DNA. Regarding the original processing steps: To compute T cell density, TCR beta template counts were normalized to usable DNA, which was estimated by amplifying housekeeping genes. The preseqR package was used to estimate richness by extrapolating to 400,000 templates for PBMC samples and to 120,000 templates for tissue samples. Clonality was calculated as one minus Pielou's evenness. To identify tissue-enriched TCRs, differential abundance testing was run on productive amino-acid clonotypes with a minimum total count of 5 and an alpha of 0.1. The Jaccard Index and the Morisita Overlap Index were used to quantify repertoire overlap between compartments. TCR beta CDR3s were clustered by GLIPH together with public tetramer-defined viral CDR3s, and at least three viral sequences plus V-gene enrichment were required for viral motifs. In TCRdb, the immuneACCESS table is reduced to in-frame sequences with V and J assigned. These tables do not hold every clone; where another copy was compared, an unresolved V gene accounts for under half, and the others remain unexplained. V and J calls and clone size are given by that table; D and trimming were obtained from the DNA. This sample lists about 77,000 clones; 88% were detected once. Jointly, the top ten make up less than 25% of the sample.

At diagnosis, peripheral blood, uninvolved tumor-adjacent lung and tumor were collected and stored as a combination of fresh-frozen and FFPE material. For TCR repertoire profiling, blood samples were analyzed as peripheral blood mononuclear cells. This clone appeared a single time. What this receptor recognizes is not known. Nothing much larger sits one base from this clone, and base qualities are not available. The origin of this receptor is a woman aged 35-75 years with stage I squamous cell lung carcinoma. The rearrangement joined TRBV5-1 to TRBJ2-5; a stretch of 8 junction bases matches TRBD2. The sample consisted of peripheral blood, taken before any cancer treatment. The CDR3 sequence is CASSGTSGQETQYF. The base sequence is TGCGCCAGCAGCGGCACTAGCGGACAAGAGACCCAGTACTTC.